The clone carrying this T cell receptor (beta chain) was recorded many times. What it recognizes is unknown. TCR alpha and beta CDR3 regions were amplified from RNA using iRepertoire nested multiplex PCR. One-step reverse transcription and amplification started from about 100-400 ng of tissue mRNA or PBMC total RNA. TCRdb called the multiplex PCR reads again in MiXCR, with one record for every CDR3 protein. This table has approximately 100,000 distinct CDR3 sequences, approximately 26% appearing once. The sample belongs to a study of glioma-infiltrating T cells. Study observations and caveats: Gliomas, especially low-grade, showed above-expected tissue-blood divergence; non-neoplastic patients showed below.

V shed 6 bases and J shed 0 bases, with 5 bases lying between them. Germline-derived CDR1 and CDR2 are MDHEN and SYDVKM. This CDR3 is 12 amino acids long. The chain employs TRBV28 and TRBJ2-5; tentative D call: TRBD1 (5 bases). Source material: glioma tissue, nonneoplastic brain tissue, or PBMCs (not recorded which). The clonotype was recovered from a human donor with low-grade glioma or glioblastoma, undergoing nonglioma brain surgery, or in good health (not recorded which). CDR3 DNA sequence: TGTGCCAGCAGGGACAACCAAGAGACCCAGTACTTC. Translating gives CASRDNQETQYF.